This T cell receptor (beta chain) was sequenced during a study of blood T cell repertoires in COVID-19. Clones were read by immunoSEQ multiplex PCR, and TCRdb kept only the in-frame ones, dropping some. Altogether roughly 380,000 clones are present, roughly 84% being singletons, with the ten largest covering 2.5% to 3.5%. The V gene end was trimmed by 0 bases and the J gene end by 15 bases; junction bases not matched to a gene: 8. Germline V gives CDR1 SGHKS, CDR2 YYEKEE (reference sequence). CDR3 size: 13 residues. Participants were placed into cohorts based on the clinical history they reported. This sequence was found in a woman between 25 and 40 years old who had recovered from COVID-19. The rearrangement links TRBV5-5 to TRBJ2-1, with TRBD2 identical over 8 bases. The sequencing sample was made of PBMCs or T cells enriched from blood (not recorded which). As DNA, the CDR3 is TGTGCCAGCAGCTTGGTCACAGCGGGAGTCCCGTTCTTC. This codes for CASSLVTAGVPFF.